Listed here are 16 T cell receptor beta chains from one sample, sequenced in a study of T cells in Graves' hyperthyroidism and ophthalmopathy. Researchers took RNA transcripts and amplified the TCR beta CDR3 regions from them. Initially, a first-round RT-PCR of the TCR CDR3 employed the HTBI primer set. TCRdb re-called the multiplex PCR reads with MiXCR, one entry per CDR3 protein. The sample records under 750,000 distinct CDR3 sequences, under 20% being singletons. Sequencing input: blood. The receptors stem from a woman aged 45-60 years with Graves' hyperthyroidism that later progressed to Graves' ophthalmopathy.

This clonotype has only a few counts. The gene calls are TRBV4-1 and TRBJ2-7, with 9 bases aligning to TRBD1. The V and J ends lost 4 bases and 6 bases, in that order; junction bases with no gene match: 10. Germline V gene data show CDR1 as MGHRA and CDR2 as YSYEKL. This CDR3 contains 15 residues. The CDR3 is CASSRARTGEIEQYF. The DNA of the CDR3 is TGCGCCAGCAGCCGAGCTCGGACAGGGGAAATCGAGCAGTACTTC.

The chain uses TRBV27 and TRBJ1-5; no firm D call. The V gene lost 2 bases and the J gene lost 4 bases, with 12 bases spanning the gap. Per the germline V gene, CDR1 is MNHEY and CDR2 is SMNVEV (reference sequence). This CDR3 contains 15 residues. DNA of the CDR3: TGTGCCAGCAGTTTAAGCAACCAAGGTAATCAGCCCCAGCATTTT. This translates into CASSLSNQGNQPQHF.

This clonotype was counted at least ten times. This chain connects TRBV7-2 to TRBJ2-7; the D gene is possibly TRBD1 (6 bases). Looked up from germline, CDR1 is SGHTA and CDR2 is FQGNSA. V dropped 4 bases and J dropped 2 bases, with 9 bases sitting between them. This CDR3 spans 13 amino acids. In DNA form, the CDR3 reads TGTGCCAGCAGCTGGACAGTCACCTACGAGCAGTACTTC. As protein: CASSWTVTYEQYF.

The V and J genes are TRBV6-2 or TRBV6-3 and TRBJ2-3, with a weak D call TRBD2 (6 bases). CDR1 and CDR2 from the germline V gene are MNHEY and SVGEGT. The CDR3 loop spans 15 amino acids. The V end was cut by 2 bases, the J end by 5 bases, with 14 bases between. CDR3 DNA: TGTGCCAGCAGTTACCGGGGGACCATCGGAGATACGCAGTATTTT. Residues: CASSYRGTIGDTQYF.

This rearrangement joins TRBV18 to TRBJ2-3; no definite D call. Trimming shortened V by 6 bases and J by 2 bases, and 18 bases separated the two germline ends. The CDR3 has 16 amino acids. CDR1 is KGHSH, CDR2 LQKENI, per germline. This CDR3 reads CASSLRVTYDTDTQYF. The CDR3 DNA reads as TGTGCCAGCTCGCTTAGGGTAACGTACGACACAGATACGCAGTATTTT.

CDR3 residues: CSALDRISYNEQFF. CDR3 DNA sequence: TGCAGCGCGTTAGACAGGATCTCCTACAATGAGCAGTTCTTC. The J gene is TRBJ2-1, the V gene TRBV29-1, with D possibly matching TRBD1 (6 bases). This CDR3 contains 14 residues. The V gene lost 7 bases and the J gene lost 0 bases, with 13 bases spanning the gap. The germline gives CDR1 SQVTM, CDR2 ANQGSEA.

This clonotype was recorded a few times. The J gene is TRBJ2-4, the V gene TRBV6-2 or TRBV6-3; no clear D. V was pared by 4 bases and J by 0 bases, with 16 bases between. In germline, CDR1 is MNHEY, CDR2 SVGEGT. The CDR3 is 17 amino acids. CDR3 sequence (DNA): TGTGCCAGCAGTTCGCCCCCCCCCACGGTAGCCAAAAACATTCAGTACTTC. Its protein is CASSSPPPTVAKNIQYF.

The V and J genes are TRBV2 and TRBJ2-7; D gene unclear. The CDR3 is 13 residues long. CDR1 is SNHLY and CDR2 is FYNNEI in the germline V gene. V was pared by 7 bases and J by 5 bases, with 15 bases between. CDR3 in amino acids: CASIPPRLNEQYF. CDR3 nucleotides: TGTGCCAGCATTCCACCAAGGTTGAACGAGCAGTACTTC.

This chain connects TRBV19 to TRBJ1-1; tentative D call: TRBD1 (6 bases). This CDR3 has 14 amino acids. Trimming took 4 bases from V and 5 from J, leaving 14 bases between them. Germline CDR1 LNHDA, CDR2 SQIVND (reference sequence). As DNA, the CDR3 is TGTGCCAGTAGTACGGGACAAGAAGGGACTGAAGCTTTCTTT. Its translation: CASSTGQEGTEAFF.

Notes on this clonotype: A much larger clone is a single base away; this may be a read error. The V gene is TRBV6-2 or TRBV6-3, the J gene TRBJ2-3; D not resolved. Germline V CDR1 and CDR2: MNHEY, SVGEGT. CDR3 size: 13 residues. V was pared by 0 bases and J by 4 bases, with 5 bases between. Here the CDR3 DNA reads TGTGCCAGCAGTTACTCGAGGTCAGATACGCAGTATTTT. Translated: CASSYSRSDTQYF.

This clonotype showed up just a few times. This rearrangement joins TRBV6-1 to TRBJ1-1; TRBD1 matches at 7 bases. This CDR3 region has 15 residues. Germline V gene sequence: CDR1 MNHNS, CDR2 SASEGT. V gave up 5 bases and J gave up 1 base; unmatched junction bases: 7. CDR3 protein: CASSLRGQRNTEAFF. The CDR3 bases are TGTGCCAGCAGTCTCCGGGGACAGCGGAACACTGAAGCTTTCTTT.

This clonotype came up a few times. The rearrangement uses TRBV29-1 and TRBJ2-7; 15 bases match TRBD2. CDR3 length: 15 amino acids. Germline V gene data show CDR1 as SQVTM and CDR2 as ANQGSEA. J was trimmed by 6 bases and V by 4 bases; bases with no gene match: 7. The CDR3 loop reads CSVGGLAGGPSEQYF. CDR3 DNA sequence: TGCAGCGTTGGAGGACTAGCGGGGGGGCCAAGCGAGCAGTACTTC.

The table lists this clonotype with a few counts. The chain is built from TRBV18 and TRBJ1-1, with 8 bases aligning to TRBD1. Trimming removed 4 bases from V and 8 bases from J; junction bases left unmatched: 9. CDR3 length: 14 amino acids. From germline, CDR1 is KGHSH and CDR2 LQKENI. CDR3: CASSRGGQGEEAFF. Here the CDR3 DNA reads TGTGCCAGCTCACGGGGCGGACAGGGTGAAGAAGCTTTCTTT. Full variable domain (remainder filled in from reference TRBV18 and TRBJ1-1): NAGVMQNPRHLVRRRGQEARLRCSPMKGHSHVYWYRQLPEEGLKFMVYLQKENIIDESGMPKERFSAEFPKEGPSILRIQQVVRGDSAAYFCASSRGGQGEEAFFGQGTRLTVV.

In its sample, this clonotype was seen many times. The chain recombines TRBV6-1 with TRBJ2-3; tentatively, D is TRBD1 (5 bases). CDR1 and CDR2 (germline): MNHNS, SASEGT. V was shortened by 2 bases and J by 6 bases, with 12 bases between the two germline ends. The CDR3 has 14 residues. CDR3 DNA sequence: TGTGCCAGCAGTGAAAGGGGCACTTCCGATACGCAGTATTTT. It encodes CASSERGTSDTQYF.

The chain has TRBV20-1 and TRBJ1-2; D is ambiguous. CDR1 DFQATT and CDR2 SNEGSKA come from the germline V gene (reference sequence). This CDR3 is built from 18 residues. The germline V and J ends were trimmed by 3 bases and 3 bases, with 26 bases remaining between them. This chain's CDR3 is CSARSYQSPRELYYGYTF. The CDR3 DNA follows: TGCAGTGCTAGGTCGTATCAGTCCCCGCGCGAGCTGTACTATGGCTACACCTTC.

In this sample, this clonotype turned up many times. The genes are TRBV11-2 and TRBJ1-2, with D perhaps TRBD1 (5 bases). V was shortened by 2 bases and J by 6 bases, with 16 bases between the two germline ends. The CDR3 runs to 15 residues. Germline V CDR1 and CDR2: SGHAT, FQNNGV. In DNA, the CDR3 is TGTGCCAGCAGCTTAATGGTTTCAGGGAGGGATGGCTACACCTTC. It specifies CASSLMVSGRDGYTF.